This T cell receptor beta chain was identified in a study of blood T cell repertoires in COVID-19. Study at large: Samples taken during acute and convalescent COVID-19 were collected in the United States, Italy and Spain. Sample material is recorded as cDNA or gDNA derived from T cells, B-cell-depleted T cells, or PBMCs.

Sequencing used immunoSEQ multiplex PCR; TCRdb keeps in-frame clones, though not all of them. Among roughly 160,000 clones listed, around three quarters were seen once. CDR1 and CDR2 (germline): MNHNY, SVGAGI (reference sequence). V shed 3 bases and J 12 bases; nucleotides not matched to a gene: 3. The CDR3 extends over 11 amino acids. The study drew participants aged about 18 to 90 years from 20 to 30 US areas. This sequence originates from a woman in her 70s in a cohort exposed to, infected with or recovered from COVID-19 (not recorded which). The chain links TRBV6-6 to TRBJ1-2; 8 bases map to TRBD1. The sequenced material came from PBMCs or T cells enriched from blood (not recorded which). The CDR3 loop reads CASSYGQGDTF. The CDR3 DNA sequence: TGTGCCAGCAGTTATGGACAGGGTGACACCTTC.